One T cell receptor (beta chain) is described in this entry. Its cognate antigen is unknown. The sample comes from a study of cytomegalovirus exposure and HLA in healthy donors. Points from the study as a whole: Both high specificity and high sensitivity reportedly marked the classifier's diagnosis of cytomegalovirus status.

Profiling relied on immunoSEQ multiplex PCR, and the TCRdb table lists in-frame clones only, not all of them. Of about 130,000 clones in the sample, approximately 91% were seen once. Sequenced: PBMCs. This sequence originates from a woman aged 18-35 years in good health and CMV-seronegative.

The CDR3 coding sequence is TGCGCCAGCAGCCAAGATGGGGTAGTCCAGGGTACTGAAGCTTTCTTT. This gives the protein CASSQDGVVQGTEAFF. This chain links TRBV4-1 with TRBJ1-1; TRBD1 is a possible D gene (5 bases). Germline lookup yields CDR1 MGHRA and CDR2 YSYEKL. This CDR3 region has 16 residues. V was shortened by 0 bases and J by 5 bases, with 16 bases between the two germline ends.